This TCR beta chain comes out of a study of response to subunit inactivated influenza vaccine. This CDR3 has 13 residues. J gave up 6 bases and V 5 bases, and 6 bases lay outside the gene matches. TCRdb processed the RT-PCR reads anew with MiXCR; each CDR3 protein has one entry. This sample yields over 650,000 distinct CDR3 sequences, of which approximately 17% are seen a single time; 9.5% to 13% belongs to the top ten. This clonotype was seen only a few times. Its antigen remains unidentified. Findings and caveats of the study: Authors suggested few new T cells are recruited by each seasonal influenza vaccination.

This receptor was obtained from a man in his fifties or sixties who received an inactivated influenza vaccine. The sequencing here drew on PBMCs from blood, taken 5 days after vaccination. V gene TRBV12-3 or TRBV12-4 combines with J gene TRBJ1-2; TRBD1 matches 7 bases. Written as DNA, the CDR3 is TGTGCCAGCAGTCCCACAGGGGTTCATGGCTACACCTTC. It is translated as CASSPTGVHGYTF.